This T cell receptor (beta chain) was documented in a study of glioma-infiltrating T cells after dendritic cell vaccination. The time point is: after dendritic cell vaccination, including at tumor progression/relapse. All glioblastoma patients lacked an isocitrate dehydrogenase mutation. Germline lookup yields CDR1 SNHLY and CDR2 FYNNEI. V gave up 5 bases and J gave up 1 base, with 7 bases separating them. The CDR3 loop spans 13 amino acids. This table comes from immunoSEQ multiplex PCR, and its TCRdb copy is limited to in-frame clones, with some not included. Of 100,000 or so clones listed, 85% to 90% are singletons.

The chain combines TRBV2 with TRBJ2-3; perhaps TRBD1 as D (5 bases). The TCR was taken from a human donor with glioblastoma. This specimen was blood, taken after dendritic cell vaccination. The chain's CDR3 is CASSLTGTDTQYF. The CDR3 nucleotides read TGTGCCAGCAGTTTGACAGGCACAGATACGCAGTATTTT.